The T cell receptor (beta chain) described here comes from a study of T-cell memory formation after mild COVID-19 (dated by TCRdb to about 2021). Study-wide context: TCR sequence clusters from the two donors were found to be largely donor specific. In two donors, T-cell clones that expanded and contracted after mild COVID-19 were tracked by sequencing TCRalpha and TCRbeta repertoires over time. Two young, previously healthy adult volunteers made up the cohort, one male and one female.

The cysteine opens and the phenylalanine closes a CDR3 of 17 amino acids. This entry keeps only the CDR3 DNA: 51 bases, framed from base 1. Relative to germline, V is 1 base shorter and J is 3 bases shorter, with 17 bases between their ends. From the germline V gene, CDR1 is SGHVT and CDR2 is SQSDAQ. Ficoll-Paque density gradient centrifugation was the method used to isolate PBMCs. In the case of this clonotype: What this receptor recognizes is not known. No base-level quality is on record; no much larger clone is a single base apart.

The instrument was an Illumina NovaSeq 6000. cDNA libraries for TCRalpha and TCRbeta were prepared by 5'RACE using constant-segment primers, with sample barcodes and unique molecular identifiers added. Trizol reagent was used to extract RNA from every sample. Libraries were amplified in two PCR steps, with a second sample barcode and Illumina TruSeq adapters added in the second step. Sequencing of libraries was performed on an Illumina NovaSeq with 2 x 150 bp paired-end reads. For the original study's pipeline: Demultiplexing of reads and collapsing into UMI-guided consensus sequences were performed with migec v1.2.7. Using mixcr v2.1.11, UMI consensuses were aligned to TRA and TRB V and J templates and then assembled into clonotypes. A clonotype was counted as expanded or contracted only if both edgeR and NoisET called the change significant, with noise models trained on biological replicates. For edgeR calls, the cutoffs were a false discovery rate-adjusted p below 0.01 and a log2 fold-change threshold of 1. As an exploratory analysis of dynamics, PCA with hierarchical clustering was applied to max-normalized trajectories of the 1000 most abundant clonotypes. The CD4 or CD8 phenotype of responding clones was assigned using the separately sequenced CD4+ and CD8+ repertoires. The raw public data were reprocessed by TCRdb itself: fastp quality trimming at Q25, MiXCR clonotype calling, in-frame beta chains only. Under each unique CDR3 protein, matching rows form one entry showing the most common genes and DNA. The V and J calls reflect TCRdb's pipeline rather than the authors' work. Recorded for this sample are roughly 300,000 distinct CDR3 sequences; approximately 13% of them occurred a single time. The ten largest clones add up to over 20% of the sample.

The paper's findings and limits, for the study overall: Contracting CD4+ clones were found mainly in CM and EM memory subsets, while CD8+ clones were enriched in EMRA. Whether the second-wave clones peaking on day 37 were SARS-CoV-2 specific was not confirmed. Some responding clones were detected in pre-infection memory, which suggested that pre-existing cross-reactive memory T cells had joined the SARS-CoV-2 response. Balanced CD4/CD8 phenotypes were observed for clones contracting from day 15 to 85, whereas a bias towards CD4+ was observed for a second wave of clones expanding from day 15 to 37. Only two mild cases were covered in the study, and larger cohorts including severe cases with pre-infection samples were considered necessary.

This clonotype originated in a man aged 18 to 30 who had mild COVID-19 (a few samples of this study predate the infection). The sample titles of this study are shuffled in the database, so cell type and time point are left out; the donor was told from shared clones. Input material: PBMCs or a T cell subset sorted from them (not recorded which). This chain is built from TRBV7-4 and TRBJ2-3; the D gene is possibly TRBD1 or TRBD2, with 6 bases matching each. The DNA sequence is TGTGCCAGCAGCTTAGGAAGGTCGGGGGCCCCGACAGATACGCAGTATTTT. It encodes CASSLGRSGAPTDTQYF.